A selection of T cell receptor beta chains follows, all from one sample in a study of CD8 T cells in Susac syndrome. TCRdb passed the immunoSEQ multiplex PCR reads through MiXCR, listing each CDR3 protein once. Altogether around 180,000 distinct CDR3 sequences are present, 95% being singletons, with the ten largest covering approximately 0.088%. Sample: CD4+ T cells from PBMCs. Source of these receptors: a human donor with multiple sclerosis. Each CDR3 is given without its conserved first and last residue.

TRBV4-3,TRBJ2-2,ASSQERSGLRELF
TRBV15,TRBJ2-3,ATSMGQGGTDTQY
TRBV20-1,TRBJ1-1,SARGAAENTEAF
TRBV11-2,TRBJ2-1,ASSSPRGRGEQF
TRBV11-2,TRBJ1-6,ASSSHRGFNSPLH
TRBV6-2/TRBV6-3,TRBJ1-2,ATQDRPYGYT
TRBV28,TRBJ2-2,ASSLDRVTGELF
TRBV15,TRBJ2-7,ATSRGRGEQY
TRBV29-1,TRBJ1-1,SVQTGGLNTEAF
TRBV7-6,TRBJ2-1,ASTPRRGGGEQF
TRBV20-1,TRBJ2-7,SALGDRPYEQY
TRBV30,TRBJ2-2,AWRSPPGELF
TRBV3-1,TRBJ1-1,ASSQGGVNTEAF
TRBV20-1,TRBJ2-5,SATRDQETQY
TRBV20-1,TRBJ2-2,SARDSNTGELF
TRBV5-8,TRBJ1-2,ASSLDTGNYGYT
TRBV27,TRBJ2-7,ASSKRLAYEQY
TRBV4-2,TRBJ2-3,ASSHTPSGGETDTQY
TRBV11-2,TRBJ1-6,ASSLWDSFNSPLH
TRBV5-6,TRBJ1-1,ASSPTGSARNTEAF
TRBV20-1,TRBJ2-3,SASGGPSIH
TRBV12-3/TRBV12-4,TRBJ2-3,ASSFLAGTDTQY
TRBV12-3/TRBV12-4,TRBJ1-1,ASSLYRGNTEAF
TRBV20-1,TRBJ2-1,SALIQVLNEQF